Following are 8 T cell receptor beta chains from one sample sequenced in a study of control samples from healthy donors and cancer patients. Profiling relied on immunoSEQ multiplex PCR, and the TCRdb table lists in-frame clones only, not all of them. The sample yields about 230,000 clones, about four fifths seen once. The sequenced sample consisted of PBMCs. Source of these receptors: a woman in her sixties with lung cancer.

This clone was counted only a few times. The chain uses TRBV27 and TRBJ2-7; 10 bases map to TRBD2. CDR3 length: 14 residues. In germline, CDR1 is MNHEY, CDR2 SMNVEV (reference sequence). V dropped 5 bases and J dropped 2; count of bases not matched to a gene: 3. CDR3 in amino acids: CASSRTSGTYEQYF. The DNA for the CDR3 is TGTGCCAGCAGTCGGACTAGCGGAACCTACGAGCAGTACTTC.

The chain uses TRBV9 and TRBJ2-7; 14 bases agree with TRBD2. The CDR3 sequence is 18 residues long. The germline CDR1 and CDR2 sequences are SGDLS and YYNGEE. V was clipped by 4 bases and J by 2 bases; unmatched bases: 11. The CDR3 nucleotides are TGTGCCAGCAGCCTTACCACTGGACTAGCGGGGGGACCCTACGAGCAGTACTTC. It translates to CASSLTTGLAGGPYEQYF.

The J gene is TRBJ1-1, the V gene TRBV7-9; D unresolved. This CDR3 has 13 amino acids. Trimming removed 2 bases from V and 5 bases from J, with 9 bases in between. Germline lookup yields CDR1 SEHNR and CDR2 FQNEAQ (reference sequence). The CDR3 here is CASSLLLETEAFF. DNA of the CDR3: TGTGCCAGCAGCTTATTGTTGGAGACTGAAGCTTTCTTT.

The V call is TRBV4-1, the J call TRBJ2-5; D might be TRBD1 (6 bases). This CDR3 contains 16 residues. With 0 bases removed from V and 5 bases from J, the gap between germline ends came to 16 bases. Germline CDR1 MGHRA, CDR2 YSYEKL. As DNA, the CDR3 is TGCGCCAGCAGCCAAGATGGGAACAGGGTGGGGGAGACCCAGTACTTC. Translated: CASSQDGNRVGETQYF.

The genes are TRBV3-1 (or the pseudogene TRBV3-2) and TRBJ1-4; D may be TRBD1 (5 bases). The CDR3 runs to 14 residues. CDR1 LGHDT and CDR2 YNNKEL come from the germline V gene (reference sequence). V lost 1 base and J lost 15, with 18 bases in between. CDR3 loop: CASSQAGPGGRLFF. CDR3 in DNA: TGTGCCAGCAGCCAAGCGGGACCTGGCGGGAGATTGTTTTTT.

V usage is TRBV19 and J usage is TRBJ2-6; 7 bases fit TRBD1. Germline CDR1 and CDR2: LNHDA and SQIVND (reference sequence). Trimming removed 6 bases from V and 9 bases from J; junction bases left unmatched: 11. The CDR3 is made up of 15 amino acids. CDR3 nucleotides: TGTGCCAGTAGCCCCGACAGGGTAAGGGGCAACGTCCTGACTTTC. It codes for CASSPDRVRGNVLTF.

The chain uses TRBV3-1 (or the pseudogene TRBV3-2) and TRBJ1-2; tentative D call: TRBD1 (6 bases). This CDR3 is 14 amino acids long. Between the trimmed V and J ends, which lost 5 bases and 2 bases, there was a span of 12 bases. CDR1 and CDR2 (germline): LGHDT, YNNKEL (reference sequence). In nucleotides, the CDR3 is TGTGCCAGCAGCGTGGGGGGCCAAAACTATGGCTACACCTTC. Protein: CASSVGGQNYGYTF.

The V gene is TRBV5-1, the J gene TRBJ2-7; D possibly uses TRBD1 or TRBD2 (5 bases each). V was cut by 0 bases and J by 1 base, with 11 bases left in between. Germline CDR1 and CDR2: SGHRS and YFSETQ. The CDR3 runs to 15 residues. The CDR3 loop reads CASSLGGVTSYEQYF. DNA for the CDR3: TGCGCCAGCAGCTTGGGAGGGGTTACTTCCTACGAGCAGTACTTC.